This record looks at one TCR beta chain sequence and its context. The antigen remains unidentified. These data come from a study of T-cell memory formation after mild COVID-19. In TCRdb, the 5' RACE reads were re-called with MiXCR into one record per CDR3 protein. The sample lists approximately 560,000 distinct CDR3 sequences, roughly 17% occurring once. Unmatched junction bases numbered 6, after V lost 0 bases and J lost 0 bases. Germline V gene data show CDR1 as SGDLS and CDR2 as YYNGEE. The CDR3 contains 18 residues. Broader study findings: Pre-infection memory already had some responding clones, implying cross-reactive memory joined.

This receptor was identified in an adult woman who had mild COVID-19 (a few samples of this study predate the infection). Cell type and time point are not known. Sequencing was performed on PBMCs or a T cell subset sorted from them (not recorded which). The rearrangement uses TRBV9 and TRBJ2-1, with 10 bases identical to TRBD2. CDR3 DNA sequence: TGTGCCAGCAGCGTAGGCCCCTCTAGCGGGAGCTCCTACAATGAGCAGTTCTTC. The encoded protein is CASSVGPSSGSSYNEQFF.